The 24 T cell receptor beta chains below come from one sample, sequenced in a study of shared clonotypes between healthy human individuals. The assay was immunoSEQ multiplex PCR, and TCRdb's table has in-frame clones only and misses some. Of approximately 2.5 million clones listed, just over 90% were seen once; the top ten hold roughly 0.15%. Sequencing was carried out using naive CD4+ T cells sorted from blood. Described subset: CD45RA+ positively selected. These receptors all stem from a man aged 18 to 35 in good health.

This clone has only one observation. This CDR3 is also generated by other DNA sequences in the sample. CDR3 bases: TGCGCCAGCAGCCTTCAGACAGGGCAAGAGACCCAGTACTTC. Translating it yields CASSLQTGQETQYF. The V gene is TRBV5-1, the J gene TRBJ2-5; 7 nucleotides match TRBD1. Germline V gene data show CDR1 as SGHRS and CDR2 as YFSETQ. V shed 4 bases, J shed 2 bases, and the junction held 5 bases outside the gene matches. This CDR3 comprises 14 residues.

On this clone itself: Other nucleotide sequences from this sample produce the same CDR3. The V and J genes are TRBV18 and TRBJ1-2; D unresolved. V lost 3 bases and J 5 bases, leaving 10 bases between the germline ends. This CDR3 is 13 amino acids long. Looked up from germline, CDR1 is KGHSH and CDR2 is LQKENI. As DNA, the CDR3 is TGTGCCAGCTCACCCGGGGAAGGATATGGCTACACCTTC. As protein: CASSPGEGYGYTF.

CDR3 in amino acids: CASSQDRLVAEAFF. The CDR3 DNA reads as TGTGCCAGCAGCCAAGACAGGCTCGTGGCTGAAGCTTTCTTT. The genes are TRBV14 and TRBJ1-1; D is undetermined. Germline V gives CDR1 SGHDN, CDR2 FVKESK. There are 14 residues in the CDR3. Between the trimmed V and J ends, which lost 0 bases and 6 bases, there was a span of 11 bases. The entire variable domain, with the rest obtained from reference TRBV14 and TRBJ1-1, is as follows: EAGVTQFPSHSVIEKGQTVTLRCDPISGHDNLYWYRRVMGKEIKFLLHFVKESKQDESGMPNNRFLAERTGGTYSTLKVQPAELEDSGVYFCASSQDRLVAEAFFGQGTRLTVV.

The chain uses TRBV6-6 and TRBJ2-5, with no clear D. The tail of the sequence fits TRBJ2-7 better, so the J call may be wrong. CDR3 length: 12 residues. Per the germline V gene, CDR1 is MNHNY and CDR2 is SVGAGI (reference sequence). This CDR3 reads CASSYWANEQYF. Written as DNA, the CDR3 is TGTGCCAGCAGTTACTGGGCAAACGAGCAGTACTTC.

CDR3 in amino acids: CAISGGQRNTEAFF. CDR3 DNA: TGTGCCATCAGTGGTGGACAGAGGAACACTGAAGCTTTCTTT. V usage is TRBV10-3 and J usage is TRBJ1-1; TRBD1 is a possible D gene (6 bases). Between the trimmed V and J ends, which lost 4 bases and 1 base, there was a span of 10 bases. Germline V gene sequence: CDR1 ENHRY, CDR2 SYGVKD. The CDR3 runs to 14 residues.

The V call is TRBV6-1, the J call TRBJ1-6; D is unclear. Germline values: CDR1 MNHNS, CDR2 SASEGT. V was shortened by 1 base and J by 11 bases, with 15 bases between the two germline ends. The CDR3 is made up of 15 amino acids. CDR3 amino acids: CASSEVLGIWAPLHF. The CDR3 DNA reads TGTGCCAGCAGTGAAGTTTTGGGGATATGGGCACCCCTCCACTTT.

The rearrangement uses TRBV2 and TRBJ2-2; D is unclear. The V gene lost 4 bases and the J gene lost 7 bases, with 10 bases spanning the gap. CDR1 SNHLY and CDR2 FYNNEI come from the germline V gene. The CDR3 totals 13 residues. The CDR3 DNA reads TGTGCCAGCAGTGTAAGGGTTGTCGGGGAGCTGTTTTTT. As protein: CASSVRVVGELFF.

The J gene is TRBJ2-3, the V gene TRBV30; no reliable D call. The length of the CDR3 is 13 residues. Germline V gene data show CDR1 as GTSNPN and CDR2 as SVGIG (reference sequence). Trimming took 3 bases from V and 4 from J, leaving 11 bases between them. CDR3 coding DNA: TGTGCCTGGAGCGGTCCCCGAGCAGATACGCAGTATTTT. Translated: CAWSGPRADTQYF.

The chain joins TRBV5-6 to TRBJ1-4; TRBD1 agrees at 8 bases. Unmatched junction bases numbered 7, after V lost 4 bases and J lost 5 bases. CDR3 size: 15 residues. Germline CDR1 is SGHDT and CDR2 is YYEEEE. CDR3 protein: CASSLDRAKNEKLFF. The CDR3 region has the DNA TGTGCCAGCAGCCTGGACAGGGCAAAGAATGAAAAACTGTTTTTT.

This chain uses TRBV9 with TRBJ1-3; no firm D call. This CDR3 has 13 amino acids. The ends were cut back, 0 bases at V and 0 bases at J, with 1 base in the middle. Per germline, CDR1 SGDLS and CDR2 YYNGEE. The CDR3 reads CASSVASGNTIYF. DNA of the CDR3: TGTGCCAGCAGCGTAGCCTCTGGAAACACCATATATTTT.

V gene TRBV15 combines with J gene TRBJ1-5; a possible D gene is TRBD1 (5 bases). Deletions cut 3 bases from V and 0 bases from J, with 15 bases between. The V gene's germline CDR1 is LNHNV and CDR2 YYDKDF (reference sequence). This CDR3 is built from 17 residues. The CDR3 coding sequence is TGTGCCACCAGCAGGGACGCATGGGGGTCTAGCAATCAGCCCCAGCATTTT. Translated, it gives CATSRDAWGSSNQPQHF. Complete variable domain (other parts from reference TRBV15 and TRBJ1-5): DAMVIQNPRYQVTQFGKPVTLSCSQTLNHNVMYWYQQKSSQAPKLLFHYYDKDFNNEADTPDNFQSRRPNTSFCFLDIRSPGLGDTAMYLCATSRDAWGSSNQPQHFGDGTRLSIL.

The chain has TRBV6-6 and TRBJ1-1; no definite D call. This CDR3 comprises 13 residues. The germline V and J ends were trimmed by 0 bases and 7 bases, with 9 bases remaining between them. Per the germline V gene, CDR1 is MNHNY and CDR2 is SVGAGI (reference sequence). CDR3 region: CASSYSIEVEAFF. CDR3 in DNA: TGTGCCAGCAGTTACTCAATAGAAGTTGAAGCTTTCTTT.

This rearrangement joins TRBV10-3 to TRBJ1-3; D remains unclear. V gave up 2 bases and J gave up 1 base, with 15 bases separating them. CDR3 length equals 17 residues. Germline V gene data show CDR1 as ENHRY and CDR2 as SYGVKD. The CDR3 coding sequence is TGTGCCATCAGTGAGGTTTGGAATCTCGATTCTGGAAACACCATATATTTT. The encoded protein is CAISEVWNLDSGNTIYF.

The CDR3 protein is CASTLEQGATYEQYF. CDR3 nucleotides: TGTGCCAGCACCCTCGAGCAGGGGGCGACCTACGAGCAGTACTTC. The rearrangement joins TRBV2 to TRBJ2-7; the match to TRBD1 covers 8 bases. J was trimmed by 2 bases and V by 7 bases; bases with no gene match: 10. CDR3 size: 15 residues. Germline lookup yields CDR1 SNHLY and CDR2 FYNNEI.

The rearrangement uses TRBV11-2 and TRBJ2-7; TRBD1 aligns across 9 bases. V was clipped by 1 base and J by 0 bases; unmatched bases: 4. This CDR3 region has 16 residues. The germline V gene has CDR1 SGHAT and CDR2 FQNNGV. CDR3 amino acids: CASSLVAGQGSYEQYF. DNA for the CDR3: TGTGCCAGCAGCTTAGTTGCGGGACAGGGCTCCTACGAGCAGTACTTC.

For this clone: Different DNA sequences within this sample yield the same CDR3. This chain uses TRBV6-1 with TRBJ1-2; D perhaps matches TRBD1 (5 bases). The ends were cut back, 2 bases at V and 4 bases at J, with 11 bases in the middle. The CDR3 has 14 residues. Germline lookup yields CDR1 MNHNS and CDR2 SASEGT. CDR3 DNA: TGTGCCAGCAGTGAATCGCGGGGCGGCTATGGCTACACCTTC. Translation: CASSESRGGYGYTF.

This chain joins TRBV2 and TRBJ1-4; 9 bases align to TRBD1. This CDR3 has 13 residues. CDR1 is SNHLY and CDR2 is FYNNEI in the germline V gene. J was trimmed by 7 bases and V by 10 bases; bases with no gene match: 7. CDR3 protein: CATQGTGSEKLFF. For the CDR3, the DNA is TGTGCCACCCAGGGGACAGGGAGTGAAAAACTGTTTTTT.

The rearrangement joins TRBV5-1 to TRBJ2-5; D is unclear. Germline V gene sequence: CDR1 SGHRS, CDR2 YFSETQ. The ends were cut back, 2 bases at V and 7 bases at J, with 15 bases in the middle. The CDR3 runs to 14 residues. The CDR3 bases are TGCGCCAGCAGCTTCGAGATTTCTGTAGGGACCCAGTACTTC. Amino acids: CASSFEISVGTQYF.

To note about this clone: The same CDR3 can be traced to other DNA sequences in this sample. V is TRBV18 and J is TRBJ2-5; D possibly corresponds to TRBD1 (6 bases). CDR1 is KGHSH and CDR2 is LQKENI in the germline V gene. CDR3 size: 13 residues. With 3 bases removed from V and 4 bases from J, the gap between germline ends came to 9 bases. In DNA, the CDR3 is TGTGCCAGCTCACCTCGAGGGGGAGAGACCCAGTACTTC. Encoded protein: CASSPRGGETQYF.

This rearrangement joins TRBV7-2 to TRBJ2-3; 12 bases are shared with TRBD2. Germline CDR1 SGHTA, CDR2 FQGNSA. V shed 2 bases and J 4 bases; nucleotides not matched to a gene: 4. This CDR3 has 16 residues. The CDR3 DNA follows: TGTGCCAGCAGCTTACCCCTAGCGGGAGGGTCAGATACGCAGTATTTT. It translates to CASSLPLAGGSDTQYF.

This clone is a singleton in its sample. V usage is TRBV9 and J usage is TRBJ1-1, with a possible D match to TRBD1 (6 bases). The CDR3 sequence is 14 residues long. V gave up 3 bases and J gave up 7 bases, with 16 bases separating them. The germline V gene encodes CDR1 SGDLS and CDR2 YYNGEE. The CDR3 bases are TGTGCCAGCAGCGCCTACCGGGACACCCTTGAAGCTTTCTTT. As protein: CASSAYRDTLEAFF.

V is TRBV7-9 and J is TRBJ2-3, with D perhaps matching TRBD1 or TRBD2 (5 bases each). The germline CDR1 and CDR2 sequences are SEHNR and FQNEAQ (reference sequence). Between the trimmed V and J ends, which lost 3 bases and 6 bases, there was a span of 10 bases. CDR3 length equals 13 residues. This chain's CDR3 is CASSLGRDDTQYF. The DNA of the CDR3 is TGTGCCAGCAGCTTGGGCCGGGACGATACGCAGTATTTT.

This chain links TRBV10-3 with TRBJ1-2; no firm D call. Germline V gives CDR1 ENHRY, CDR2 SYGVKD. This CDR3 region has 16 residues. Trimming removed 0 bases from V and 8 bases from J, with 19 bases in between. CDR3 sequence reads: CAISESIYTSPWGYTF. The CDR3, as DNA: TGTGCCATCAGTGAGTCGATCTACACTAGCCCATGGGGCTACACCTTC.

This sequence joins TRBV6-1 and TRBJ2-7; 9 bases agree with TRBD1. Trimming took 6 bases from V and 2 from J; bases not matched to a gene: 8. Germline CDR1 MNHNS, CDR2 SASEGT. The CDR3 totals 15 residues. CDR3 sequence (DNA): TGTGCCAGCAGGGAGGGGACAGGGTTAGCCTACGAGCAGTACTTC. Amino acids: CASREGTGLAYEQYF.